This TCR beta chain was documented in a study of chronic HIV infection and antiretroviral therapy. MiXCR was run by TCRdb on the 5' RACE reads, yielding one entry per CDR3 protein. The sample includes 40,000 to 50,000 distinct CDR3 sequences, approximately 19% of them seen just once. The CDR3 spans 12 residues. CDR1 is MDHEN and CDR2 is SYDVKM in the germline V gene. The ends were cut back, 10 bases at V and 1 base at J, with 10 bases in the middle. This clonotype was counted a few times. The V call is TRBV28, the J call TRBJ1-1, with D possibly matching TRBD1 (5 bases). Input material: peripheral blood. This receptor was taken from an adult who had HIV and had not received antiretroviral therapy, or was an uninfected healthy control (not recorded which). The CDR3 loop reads CAMGPPNTEAFF. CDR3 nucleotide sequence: TGTGCCATGGGACCGCCGAACACTGAAGCTTTCTTT.